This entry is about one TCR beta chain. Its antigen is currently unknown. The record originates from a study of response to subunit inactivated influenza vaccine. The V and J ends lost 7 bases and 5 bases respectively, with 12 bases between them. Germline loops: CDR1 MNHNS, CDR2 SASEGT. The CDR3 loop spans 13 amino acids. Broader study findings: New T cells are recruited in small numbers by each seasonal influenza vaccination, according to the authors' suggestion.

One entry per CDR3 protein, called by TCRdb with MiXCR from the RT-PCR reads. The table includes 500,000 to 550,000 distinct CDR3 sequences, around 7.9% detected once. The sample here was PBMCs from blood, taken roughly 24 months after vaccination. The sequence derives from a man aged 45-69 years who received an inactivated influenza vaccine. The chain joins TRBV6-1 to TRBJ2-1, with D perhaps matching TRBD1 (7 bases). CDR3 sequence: CASTDREDNEQFF. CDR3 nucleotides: TGTGCCAGCACTGACAGGGAGGACAATGAGCAGTTCTTC.